The rows below give T cell receptor beta chains drawn from one sample of a study of vaccination and CD4 T cells after COVID-19. Via MiXCR, TCRdb re-called the PCR reads, giving one row per CDR3 protein. Of around 4,400 distinct CDR3 sequences in the sample, under 30% were seen once. The antigens these receptors bind are not known. The sample comprised CD4+ T cells from blood, cultured in vitro. Receptors originate from a human donor in good health. The CDR3 runs from the conserved cysteine through the conserved F or W. A D gene is named only where the DNA matches it firmly. Rows give clone size only sometimes, using once, few, many, or a class for an expanded clone.

J,V,size,D,CDR3,DNA
TRBJ2-3,TRBV7-6,.,.,CASSLFSLRGSPDTQYF,TGTGCCAGCAGCTTATTCAGTCTGCGGGGCTCGCCAGATACGCAGTATTTT
TRBJ1-1,TRBV28,.,.,CASSLKSGRKAFF,TGTGCCAGCAGTTTAAAGAGCGGGAGGAAAGCTTTCTTT
TRBJ2-4,TRBV20-1,.,.,CSANHQTKNIQYF,TGCAGTGCTAACCATCAGACCAAAAACATTCAGTACTTC
TRBJ2-5,TRBV24-1,.,TRBD1,CATSEATRDRGPETQYF,TGTGCCACCAGTGAGGCTACCCGGGACAGGGGGCCGGAGACCCAGTACTTC
TRBJ1-1,TRBV19,few,TRBD1,CASRDATGGLTEAFF,TGTGCCAGTAGGGATGCGACAGGGGGTTTGACTGAAGCTTTCTTT
TRBJ1-2,TRBV5-1,.,.,CASSSNTGNYGYTF,TGCGCCAGCAGCTCGAACACAGGGAACTATGGCTACACCTTC
TRBJ2-3,TRBV14,.,.,CASSQETGTAQYF,TGTGCCAGCAGCCAAGAGACTGGGACGGCGCAGTATTTT
TRBJ2-2,TRBV4-3,.,TRBD1,CASSLRTGDTGELFF,TGCGCCAGCAGCCTCCGGACAGGGGACACCGGGGAGCTGTTTTTT
TRBJ1-4,TRBV6-1,.,.,CASSKQGGGEKLFF,TGTGCCAGCAGTAAACAGGGAGGAGGTGAAAAACTGTTTTTT
TRBJ2-7,TRBV19,.,.,CASSGRSGEQYF,TGTGCCAGTAGCGGGAGATCTGGCGAGCAGTACTTC
TRBJ2-5,TRBV9,.,.,CASSVVPETQYF,TGTGCCAGCAGCGTAGTCCCCGAGACCCAGTACTTC
TRBJ2-5,TRBV5-1,.,.,CASSGGWGTETQYF,TGCGCCAGCAGCGGGGGTTGGGGGACGGAGACCCAGTACTTC
TRBJ2-7,TRBV19,.,.,CASSPKTKDGLSKYF,TGTGCCAGTAGTCCTAAGACAAAGGACGGACTCTCGAAGTACTTC
TRBJ2-3,TRBV7-8,.,TRBD2,CASSLLASADTQYF,TGTGCCAGCAGCCTACTAGCGAGCGCAGATACGCAGTATTTT
TRBJ1-4,TRBV20-1,.,.,CSARGSNEKLFF,TGCAGTGCCAGGGGTTCTAATGAAAAACTGTTTTTT
TRBJ2-7,TRBV7-9,.,.,CANDVPEQYF,TGTGCCAATGATGTACCCGAGCAGTACTTC
TRBJ2-7,TRBV7-3,.,.,CASSLRQGNYEQYF,TGTGCCAGCAGCTTACGGCAGGGTAACTACGAGCAGTACTTC
TRBJ2-1,TRBV29-1,.,.,CSVSVGGAGNEQFF,TGCAGCGTGTCGGTTGGGGGCGCGGGCAATGAGCAGTTCTTC
TRBJ2-1,TRBV19,.,TRBD2,CASSIWTSGENEQFF,TGTGCCAGTAGTATTTGGACTAGCGGGGAGAATGAGCAGTTCTTC
TRBJ2-2,TRBV7-9,few,TRBD1,CASSLGTGDTGELFF,TGTGCCAGCAGCTTGGGGACAGGGGACACCGGGGAGCTGTTTTTT
TRBJ2-7,TRBV11-3,few,.,CASSLSPGSTYEQYF,TGTGCCAGCAGCTTATCGCCGGGCTCAACCTACGAGCAGTACTTC